This T cell receptor (beta chain) was identified in a study of monozygotic twins with inflammatory bowel disease. Germline V lookup: CDR1 SGHAT, CDR2 FQDESV (reference sequence). This CDR3 spans 18 amino acids. No DNA is given; TCRdb re-called the 5' RACE reads and lists each CDR3 protein once. The data include about 380,000 distinct CDR3 sequences; the top ten clones carry around 2.6%. This chain links TRBV11-1 with TRBJ2-3; TCRdb's assignment of TRBD1 cannot be checked, as there is no DNA. Sequenced: blood. The clonotype originates from a human donor with ulcerative colitis or Crohn's disease, or a healthy co-twin of an affected twin (not recorded which). CDR3 sequence reads: CASTWGQDTLQLTDTQYF.